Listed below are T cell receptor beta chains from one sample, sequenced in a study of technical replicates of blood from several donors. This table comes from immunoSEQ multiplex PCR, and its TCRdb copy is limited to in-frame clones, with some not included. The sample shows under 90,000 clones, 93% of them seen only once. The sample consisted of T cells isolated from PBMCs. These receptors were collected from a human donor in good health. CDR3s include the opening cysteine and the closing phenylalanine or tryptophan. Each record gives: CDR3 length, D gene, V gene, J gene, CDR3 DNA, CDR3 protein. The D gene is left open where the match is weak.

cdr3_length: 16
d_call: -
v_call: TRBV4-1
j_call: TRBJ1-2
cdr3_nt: TGCGCCAGCAGCCAGGCGACGGCAGGCGCTTTCTATGGCTACACCTTC
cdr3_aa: CASSQATAGAFYGYTF

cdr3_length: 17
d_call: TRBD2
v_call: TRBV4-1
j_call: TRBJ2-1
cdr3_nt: TGCGCCAGCAGCCTGGGGGGGAAGGGCGGGAGGGGGAATGAGCAGTTCTTC
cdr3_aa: CASSLGGKGGRGNEQFF

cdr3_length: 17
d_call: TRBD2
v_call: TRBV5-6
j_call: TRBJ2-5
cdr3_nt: TGTGCCAGCAGCTTCAACCTAGGGCTAGCGGGCGGCGAGACCCAGTACTTC
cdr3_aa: CASSFNLGLAGGETQYF

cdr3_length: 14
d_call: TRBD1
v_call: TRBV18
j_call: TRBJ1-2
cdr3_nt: TGTGCCAGCCTGGGAAACGACAGGGACTATGGCTACACCTTC
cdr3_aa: CASLGNDRDYGYTF

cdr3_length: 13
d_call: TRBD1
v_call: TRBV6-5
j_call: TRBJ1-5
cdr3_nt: TGTGCCAGCAGTCGTACAGGGGATCAGCCCCAGCATTTT
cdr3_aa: CASSRTGDQPQHF

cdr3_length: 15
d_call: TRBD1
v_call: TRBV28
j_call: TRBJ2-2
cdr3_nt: TGTGCCAGCAGACTAACAGGGGCCAACACCGGGGAGCTGTTTTTT
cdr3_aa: CASRLTGANTGELFF

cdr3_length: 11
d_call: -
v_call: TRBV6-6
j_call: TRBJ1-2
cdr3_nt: TGTGCCAGCAGTTACTCGAGGGTCTTCACCTTC
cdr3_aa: CASSYSRVFTF

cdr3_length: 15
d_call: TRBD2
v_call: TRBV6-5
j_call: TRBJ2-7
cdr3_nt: TGTGCCAGCAGTAGGACATTCGGGGGGGCGGGTGAGCAGTACTTC
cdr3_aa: CASSRTFGGAGEQYF

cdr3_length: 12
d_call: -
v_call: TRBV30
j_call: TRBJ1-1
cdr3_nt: TGTGCCTGGAGTGTACGAGGGTTTGAAGCTTTCTTT
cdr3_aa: CAWSVRGFEAFF

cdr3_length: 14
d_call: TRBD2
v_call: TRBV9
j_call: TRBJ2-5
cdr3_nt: TGTGCCAGCAGCCGGACTAGCGGCCAAGAGACCCAGTACTTC
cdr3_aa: CASSRTSGQETQYF

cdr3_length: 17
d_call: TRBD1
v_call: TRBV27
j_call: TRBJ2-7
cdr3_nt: TGTGCCAGCAGTTCAAACGGGATAGGACAGGATCACTACGAGCAGTACTTC
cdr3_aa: CASSSNGIGQDHYEQYF

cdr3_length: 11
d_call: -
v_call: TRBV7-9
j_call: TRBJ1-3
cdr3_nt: TGTGCCAGCGGAGTTGGAAACACCATATATTTT
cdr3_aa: CASGVGNTIYF

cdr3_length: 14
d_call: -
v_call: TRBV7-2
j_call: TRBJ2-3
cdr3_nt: TGTGCCAGCAGGACGGGACTCACCCCTCATGCGCAGTATTTT
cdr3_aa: CASRTGLTPHAQYF

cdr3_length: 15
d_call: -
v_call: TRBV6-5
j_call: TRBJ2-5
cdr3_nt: TGTGCCAGCAGTTTTCCCCCGTTTAGTCAAGAGACCCAGTACTTC
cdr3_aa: CASSFPPFSQETQYF

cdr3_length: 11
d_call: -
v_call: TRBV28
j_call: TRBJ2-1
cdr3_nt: TGTGCCAGCAGCTTTAGGGGGGAGCAGTTCTTC
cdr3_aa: CASSFRGEQFF

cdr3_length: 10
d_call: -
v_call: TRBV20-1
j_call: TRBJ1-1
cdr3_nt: TGCAGTGTCGCGACTGAAGGAGCTTTCTTT
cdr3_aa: CSVATEGAFF

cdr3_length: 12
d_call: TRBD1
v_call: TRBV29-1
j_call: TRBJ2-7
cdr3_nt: TGCAGCGTAGGGACAGGGTCCTACGAGCAGTACTTC
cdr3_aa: CSVGTGSYEQYF

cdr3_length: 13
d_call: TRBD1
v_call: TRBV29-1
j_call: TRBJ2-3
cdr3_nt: TGCAGCGTTACGATCGCGACAGGGGATACGCAGTATTTT
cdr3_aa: CSVTIATGDTQYF

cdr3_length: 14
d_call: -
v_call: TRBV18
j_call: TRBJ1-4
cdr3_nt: TGTGCCAGCTCACCCGGTCTCCGTAATGAAAAACTGTTTTTT
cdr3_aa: CASSPGLRNEKLFF

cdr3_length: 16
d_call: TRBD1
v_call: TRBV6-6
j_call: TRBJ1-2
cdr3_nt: TGTGCCAGCAGGCTACAGGGGGCTATGTCTAACTATGGCTACACCTTC
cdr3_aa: CASRLQGAMSNYGYTF

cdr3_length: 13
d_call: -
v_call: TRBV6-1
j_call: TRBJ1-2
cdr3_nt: TGTGCCAGCAGTTGGGAGCGAAACTATGGCTACACCTTC
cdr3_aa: CASSWERNYGYTF

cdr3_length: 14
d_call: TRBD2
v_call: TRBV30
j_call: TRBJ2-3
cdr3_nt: TGTGCCTGGAGTCGTAGCGGGGGGGCGGATACGCAGTATTTT
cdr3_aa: CAWSRSGGADTQYF

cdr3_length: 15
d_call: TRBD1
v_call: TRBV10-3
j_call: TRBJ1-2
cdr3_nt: TGTGCCATCAGGGAACAGGGGGAGGCCATCTATGGCTACACCTTC
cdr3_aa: CAIREQGEAIYGYTF

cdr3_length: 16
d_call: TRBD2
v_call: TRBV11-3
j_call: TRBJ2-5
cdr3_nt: TGTGCCAGCAGCTTAGGTTCTAGCGGGAGCAAAGAGACCCAGTACTTC
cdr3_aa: CASSLGSSGSKETQYF

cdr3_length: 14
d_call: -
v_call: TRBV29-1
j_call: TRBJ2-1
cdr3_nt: TGCAGCGTTGATGATAGCGGCTCCTACAATGAGCAGTTCTTC
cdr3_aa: CSVDDSGSYNEQFF

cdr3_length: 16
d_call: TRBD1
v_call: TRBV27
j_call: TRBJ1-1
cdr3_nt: TGTGCCAGCAGTTCGCGGACAGGGAGGGATCACACTGAAGCTTTCTTT
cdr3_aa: CASSSRTGRDHTEAFF

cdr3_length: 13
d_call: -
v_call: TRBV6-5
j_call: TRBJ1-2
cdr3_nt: TGTGCCAGCAGTTCCACAGGCCTCTATGGCTACACCTTC
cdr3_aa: CASSSTGLYGYTF